Listed here are 5 T cell receptor beta chains from one sample, sequenced in a study of blood T cell repertoires in COVID-19. Profiled with immunoSEQ multiplex PCR; TCRdb holds only in-frame clones, not every one. The sample includes approximately 250,000 clones, 65% to 90% seen only once; the top ten take about 8%. Sequencing input: peripheral blood. These TCRs come from a woman in her fifties or sixties with acute or convalescent COVID-19.

The CDR3 loop reads CAWTGGAGVVETQYF. CDR3 sequence (DNA): TGTGCCTGGACGGGAGGAGCGGGGGTCGTAGAGACCCAGTACTTC. V is TRBV30 and J is TRBJ2-5, with TRBD2 matching over 8 bases. This CDR3 has 15 amino acids. V lost 4 bases, J lost 4 bases, and 11 bases stayed unmatched. In germline, CDR1 is GTSNPN, CDR2 SVGIG (reference sequence).

There are a few counts of this clone. The V and J genes are TRBV5-1 and TRBJ2-7; 8 nucleotides line up with TRBD2. Trimming cost V 0 bases and J 6 bases; bases outside gene matches: 8. Looked up from germline, CDR1 is SGHRS and CDR2 is YFSETQ. This CDR3 has 15 amino acids. CDR3 sequence (DNA): TGCGCCAGCAGCTTGGCCAACGCGGGAGGACGCGAGCAGTACTTC. As protein: CASSLANAGGREQYF. Full variable domain (missing parts from reference TRBV5-1 and TRBJ2-7): KAGVTQTPRYLIKTRGQQVTLSCSPISGHRSVSWYQQTPGQGLQFLFEYFSETQRNKGNFPGRFSGRQFSNSRSEMNVSTLELGDSALYLCASSLANAGGREQYFGPGTRLTVT.

The chain links TRBV6-6 to TRBJ2-7, with 8 bases that match TRBD1. J lost 3 bases, V lost 7 bases, and 8 bases had no gene match. This CDR3 spans 14 amino acids. Germline loops: CDR1 MNHNY, CDR2 SVGAGI (reference sequence). The CDR3, as DNA: TGTGCCAGCACTCCAGACAGGGGCCTCTACGAGCAGTACTTC. It is translated as CASTPDRGLYEQYF.

The rearrangement joins TRBV6-5 to TRBJ1-2, with D maybe TRBD1 (6 bases). The CDR3 covers 15 residues. Trimming stripped 7 bases from V and 8 bases from J, with 23 bases between. Germline values: CDR1 MNHEY, CDR2 SVGAGI. CDR3 sequence (DNA): TGTGCCAGCACAGGAAGGGTGGCAGGGGCGGCCGGCTACACCTTC. The encoded protein is CASTGRVAGAAGYTF.

The chain couples TRBV5-1 to TRBJ1-2; 10 bases fit TRBD1. The germline CDR1 and CDR2 sequences are SGHRS and YFSETQ. V lost 0 bases to trimming and J lost 5 bases; unmatched junction nucleotides: 4. The CDR3 is made up of 15 amino acids. The CDR3 protein is CASSLGQGAGYGYTF. As DNA, the CDR3 is TGCGCCAGCAGCTTGGGACAGGGGGCCGGTTATGGCTACACCTTC.